Listed below are T cell receptor beta chains from one sample, sequenced in a study of T-cell memory formation after mild COVID-19. TCRdb independently ran MiXCR on the 5' RACE reads; one entry per CDR3 protein. The data contain 360,000 or so distinct CDR3 sequences, around 28% of them seen just once; the ten biggest clones take up approximately 13%. Sample: PBMCs or a T cell subset sorted from them (not recorded which). The receptors derive from an adult woman who had mild COVID-19 (a few samples of this study predate the infection). Cell type and time point are not known. Both conserved end residues are trimmed from each CDR3.

V gene: TRBV9; J gene: TRBJ2-1; CDR3 protein: ASSVATRGMDEQF
V gene: TRBV5-1; J gene: TRBJ2-7; CDR3 protein: ASSLARGGGPYEQY
V gene: TRBV5-1; J gene: TRBJ2-3; CDR3 protein: ASSLERLRTDTQY
V gene: TRBV12-3/TRBV12-4; J gene: TRBJ1-2; CDR3 protein: ASDGTGQSYGYT
V gene: TRBV7-3; J gene: TRBJ1-1; CDR3 protein: ASSLDTGEAF
V gene: TRBV4-2; J gene: TRBJ2-5; CDR3 protein: ASSQGTSGGETQY
V gene: TRBV3-1; J gene: TRBJ2-7; CDR3 protein: ASSQVPGGAYEQY
V gene: TRBV7-8; J gene: TRBJ1-2; CDR3 protein: ASSLDQGEDGYT
V gene: TRBV5-4; J gene: TRBJ2-1; CDR3 protein: ASSRDYNNEQF
V gene: TRBV13; J gene: TRBJ1-2; CDR3 protein: ASSLDPVASYGYT
V gene: TRBV18; J gene: TRBJ1-5; CDR3 protein: ASSPTGQGAVQPQH
V gene: TRBV10-3; J gene: TRBJ1-4; CDR3 protein: AIEDPQGKLF
V gene: TRBV19; J gene: TRBJ1-3; CDR3 protein: ASTAQILSGNTIY
V gene: TRBV20-1; J gene: TRBJ2-1; CDR3 protein: SAFAGTGWNEQF
V gene: TRBV5-1; J gene: TRBJ2-7; CDR3 protein: ASSFGLDGEQY
V gene: TRBV27; J gene: TRBJ2-7; CDR3 protein: ASSFQLVGVYEQY
V gene: TRBV12-3/TRBV12-4; J gene: TRBJ2-2; CDR3 protein: ASSSQGAAGTGELF
V gene: TRBV9; J gene: TRBJ1-1; CDR3 protein: ASSVASQGNTEAF
V gene: TRBV10-3; J gene: TRBJ2-2; CDR3 protein: AISDWLAGAKSGELF
V gene: TRBV7-9; J gene: TRBJ2-7; CDR3 protein: ASSASLNYEQY
V gene: TRBV15; J gene: TRBJ2-1; CDR3 protein: ATQTGSSYNEQF
V gene: TRBV2; J gene: TRBJ2-2; CDR3 protein: ASTLGSSPGELF
V gene: TRBV12-3/TRBV12-4; J gene: TRBJ2-3; CDR3 protein: ASSPTGTFDTQY
V gene: TRBV4-2; J gene: TRBJ2-3; CDR3 protein: ASSQDQWTSTDTQY
V gene: TRBV10-3; J gene: TRBJ2-1; CDR3 protein: AISVGNNEQF
V gene: TRBV23-1; J gene: TRBJ2-3; CDR3 protein: ASSQSRWPPLGDSSTDTQY
V gene: TRBV12-3/TRBV12-4; J gene: TRBJ2-5; CDR3 protein: ASSPGLAGLGETQY
V gene: TRBV7-6; J gene: TRBJ2-7; CDR3 protein: ASSSPDAGSGEQY
V gene: TRBV7-2; J gene: TRBJ2-7; CDR3 protein: ASSPFAGGAYEQY
V gene: TRBV7-6; J gene: TRBJ2-3; CDR3 protein: ASSLAGGMDTQY
V gene: TRBV12-3/TRBV12-4; J gene: TRBJ1-1; CDR3 protein: ASSPRATMNTEAF
V gene: TRBV6-5; J gene: TRBJ2-7; CDR3 protein: ASSYSAGLNSYEQY
V gene: TRBV20-1; J gene: TRBJ1-3; CDR3 protein: SARGDSGNTIY
V gene: TRBV7-9; J gene: TRBJ2-3; CDR3 protein: ASSETGDLLTDTQY
V gene: TRBV20-1; J gene: TRBJ2-7; CDR3 protein: SARKAGGLGSEQY
V gene: TRBV29-1; J gene: TRBJ2-1; CDR3 protein: SVLDRYFMLSSYNEQF
V gene: TRBV5-1; J gene: TRBJ2-1; CDR3 protein: ASSPPGGPSYNEQF
V gene: TRBV7-6; J gene: TRBJ2-5; CDR3 protein: ASSPGTVLSRAQY
V gene: TRBV5-1; J gene: TRBJ1-1; CDR3 protein: ASSLQQNTEAF
V gene: TRBV15; J gene: TRBJ2-7; CDR3 protein: ATSTVQGNYEQY
V gene: TRBV21-1; J gene: TRBJ2-3; CDR3 protein: ASRHPLAGGPHSTDTQY
V gene: TRBV5-6; J gene: TRBJ2-7; CDR3 protein: ASSLVRRSYEQY
V gene: TRBV7-2; J gene: TRBJ1-1; CDR3 protein: ASSLETGGAF
V gene: TRBV4-2; J gene: TRBJ2-5; CDR3 protein: ASSQDIGQETQY
V gene: TRBV5-1; J gene: TRBJ1-2; CDR3 protein: ASNIPWAATYGYT
V gene: TRBV12-3/TRBV12-4; J gene: TRBJ1-1; CDR3 protein: ASSFRTGGTEAF
V gene: TRBV27; J gene: TRBJ1-1; CDR3 protein: ASSLSGGHTEAF
V gene: TRBV6-2/TRBV6-3; J gene: TRBJ2-5; CDR3 protein: ASSPDFKRTETQY
V gene: TRBV11-2; J gene: TRBJ2-3; CDR3 protein: ASSQRDTQY
V gene: TRBV5-1; J gene: TRBJ2-7; CDR3 protein: ASSPGTGFLGEQY
V gene: TRBV5-1; J gene: TRBJ2-3; CDR3 protein: ASSLETGGYTDTQY
V gene: TRBV15; J gene: TRBJ2-3; CDR3 protein: ATSRALASTDTQY
V gene: TRBV7-3; J gene: TRBJ1-4; CDR3 protein: ASSLTGGDEKLF
V gene: TRBV27; J gene: TRBJ1-6; CDR3 protein: ASSLSGVENSPLH
V gene: TRBV20-1; J gene: TRBJ2-7; CDR3 protein: SASLPGESLYEQY